These T cell receptor beta chains were read from a single sample in a study of T cells in Graves' hyperthyroidism and ophthalmopathy. TCRdb recomputed calls from the multiplex PCR reads with MiXCR, one row per CDR3 protein. Found here are some 300,000 distinct CDR3 sequences, around 19% of them singletons; the top ten hold under 45%. The material sequenced was blood. These receptors originate from a man in his fifties or sixties with Graves' ophthalmopathy. The CDR3 runs from the conserved cysteine through the conserved F or W. A D gene is named only where the DNA matches it firmly. Where a row states a size, it is once, few, many or the class of an expanded clone; other rows omit it.

clone size: -; V gene: TRBV29-1; D gene: -; J gene: TRBJ2-5; CDR3 protein: CSARLYQETQYF; CDR3 DNA: TGCAGCGCCCGACTGTACCAAGAGACCCAGTACTTC
clone size: few; V gene: TRBV12-3/TRBV12-4; D gene: -; J gene: TRBJ1-6; CDR3 protein: CASSYLFSYNSPLHF; CDR3 DNA: TGTGCCAGCAGTTATTTATTCTCCTATAATTCACCCCTCCACTTT
clone size: many; V gene: TRBV6-1; D gene: TRBD2; J gene: TRBJ2-1; CDR3 protein: CASSEGGSGRSLYNEQFF; CDR3 DNA: TGTGCCAGCAGTGAAGGTGGTAGCGGGAGGTCTCTCTACAATGAGCAGTTCTTC
clone size: many; V gene: TRBV9; D gene: TRBD1; J gene: TRBJ1-6; CDR3 protein: CASSPSGTGNSPLHF; CDR3 DNA: TGTGCCAGCAGCCCCTCCGGGACAGGGAATTCACCCCTCCACTTT
clone size: -; V gene: TRBV18; D gene: -; J gene: TRBJ1-3; CDR3 protein: CASSPQTDGNTIYF; CDR3 DNA: TGTGCCAGCTCACCACAAACAGATGGAAACACCATATATTTT
clone size: -; V gene: TRBV2; D gene: TRBD1; J gene: TRBJ1-4; CDR3 protein: CASSADRGNEKLFF; CDR3 DNA: TGTGCCAGCAGTGCGGACAGGGGAAATGAAAAACTGTTTTTT
clone size: -; V gene: TRBV20-1; D gene: -; J gene: TRBJ2-5; CDR3 protein: CSASPPETQYF; CDR3 DNA: TGCAGTGCTAGTCCCCCAGAGACCCAGTACTTC
clone size: -; V gene: TRBV4-3; D gene: -; J gene: TRBJ2-2; CDR3 protein: CASSQEVTTGELFF; CDR3 DNA: TGCGCCAGCAGCCAAGAAGTGACCACCGGGGAGCTGTTTTTT
clone size: many; V gene: TRBV20-1; D gene: -; J gene: TRBJ2-5; CDR3 protein: CSASSGETQYF; CDR3 DNA: TGCAGTGCTAGTTCTGGGGAGACCCAGTACTTC
clone size: -; V gene: TRBV12-3/TRBV12-4; D gene: -; J gene: TRBJ1-3; CDR3 protein: CATSQGAGNTIYF; CDR3 DNA: TGTGCCACCTCACAGGGTGCTGGAAACACCATATATTTT
clone size: -; V gene: TRBV2; D gene: -; J gene: TRBJ1-1; CDR3 protein: CASRATLNTEAFF; CDR3 DNA: TGTGCCAGCAGGGCTACACTGAACACTGAAGCTTTCTTT